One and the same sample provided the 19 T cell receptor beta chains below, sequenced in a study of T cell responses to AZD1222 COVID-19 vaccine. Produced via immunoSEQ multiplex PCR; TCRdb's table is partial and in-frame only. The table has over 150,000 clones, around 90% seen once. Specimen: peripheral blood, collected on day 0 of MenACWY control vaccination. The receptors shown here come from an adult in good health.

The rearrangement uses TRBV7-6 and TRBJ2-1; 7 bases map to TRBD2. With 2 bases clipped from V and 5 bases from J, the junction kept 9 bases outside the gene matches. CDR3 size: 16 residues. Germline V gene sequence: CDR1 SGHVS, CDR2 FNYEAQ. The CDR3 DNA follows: TGTGCCAGCAGCTTAACTCCGGGAGGCCCCGACAATGAGCAGTTCTTC. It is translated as CASSLTPGGPDNEQFF.

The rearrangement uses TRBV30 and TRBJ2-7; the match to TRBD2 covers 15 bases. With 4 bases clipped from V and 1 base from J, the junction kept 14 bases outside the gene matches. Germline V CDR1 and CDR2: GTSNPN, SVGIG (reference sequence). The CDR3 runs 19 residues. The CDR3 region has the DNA TGTGCCTGGAACTGGGGGACTAGCGGGAGGAAACAGGGTTCCTACGAGCAGTACTTC. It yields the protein CAWNWGTSGRKQGSYEQYF.

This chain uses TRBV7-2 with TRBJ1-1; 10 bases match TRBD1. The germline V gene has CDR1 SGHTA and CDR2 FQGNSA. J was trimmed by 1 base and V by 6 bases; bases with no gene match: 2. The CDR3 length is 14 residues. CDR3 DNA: TGTGCCAGCAGTCGGACAGGGGGGAACACTGAAGCTTTCTTT. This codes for CASSRTGGNTEAFF.

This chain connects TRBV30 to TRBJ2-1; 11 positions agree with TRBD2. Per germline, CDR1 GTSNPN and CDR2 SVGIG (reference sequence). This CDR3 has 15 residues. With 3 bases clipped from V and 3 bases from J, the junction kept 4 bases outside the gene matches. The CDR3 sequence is CAWRAGTSGYNEQFF. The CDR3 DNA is TGTGCCTGGAGGGCCGGGACTAGCGGCTACAATGAGCAGTTCTTC.

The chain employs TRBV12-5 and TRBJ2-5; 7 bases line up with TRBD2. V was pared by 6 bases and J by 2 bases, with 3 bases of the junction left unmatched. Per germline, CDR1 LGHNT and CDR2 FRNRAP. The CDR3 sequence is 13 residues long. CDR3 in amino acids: CASGSSGQETQYF. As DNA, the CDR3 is TGTGCTAGTGGGTCTAGCGGACAAGAGACCCAGTACTTC.

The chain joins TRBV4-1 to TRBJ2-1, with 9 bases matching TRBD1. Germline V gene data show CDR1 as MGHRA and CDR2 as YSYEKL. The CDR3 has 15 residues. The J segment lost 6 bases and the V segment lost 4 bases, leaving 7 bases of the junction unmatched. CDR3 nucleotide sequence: TGCGCCAGCAGCCCCCGGGACAGGGCCCTCAATGAGCAGTTCTTC. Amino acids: CASSPRDRALNEQFF.

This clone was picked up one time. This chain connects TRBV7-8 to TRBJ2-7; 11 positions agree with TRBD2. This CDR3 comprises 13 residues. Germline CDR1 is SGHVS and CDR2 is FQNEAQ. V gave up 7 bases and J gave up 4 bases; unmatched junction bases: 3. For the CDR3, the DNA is TGTGCCAGCATGAGACTAGCGGGGTACGAGCAGTACTTC. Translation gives CASMRLAGYEQYF.

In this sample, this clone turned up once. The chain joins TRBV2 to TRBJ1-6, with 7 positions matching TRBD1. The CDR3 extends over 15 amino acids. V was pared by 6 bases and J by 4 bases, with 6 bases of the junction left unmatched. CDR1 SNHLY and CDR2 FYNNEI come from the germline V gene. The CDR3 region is CASRGTATYNSPLHF. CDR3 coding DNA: TGTGCCAGCAGGGGGACAGCTACTTATAATTCACCCCTCCACTTT.

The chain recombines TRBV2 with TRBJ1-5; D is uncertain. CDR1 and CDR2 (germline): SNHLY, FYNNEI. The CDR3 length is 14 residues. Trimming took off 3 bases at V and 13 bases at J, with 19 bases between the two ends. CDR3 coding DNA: TGTGCCAGCAGTGACCATCAGCCCCAGCACCCTCAGCATTTT. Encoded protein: CASSDHQPQHPQHF.

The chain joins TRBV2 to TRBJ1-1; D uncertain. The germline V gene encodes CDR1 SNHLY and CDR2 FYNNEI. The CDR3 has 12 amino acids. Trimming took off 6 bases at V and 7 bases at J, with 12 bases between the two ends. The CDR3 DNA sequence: TGTGCCAGCAGCGCCCTAGTGATTGAAGCTTTCTTT. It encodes CASSALVIEAFF.

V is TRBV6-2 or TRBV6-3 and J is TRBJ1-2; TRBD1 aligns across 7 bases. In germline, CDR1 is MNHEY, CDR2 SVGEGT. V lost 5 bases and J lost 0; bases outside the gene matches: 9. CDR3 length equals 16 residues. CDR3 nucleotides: TGTGCCAGCAGTCGTTTGGGGACAGCTGCTAACTATGGCTACACCTTC. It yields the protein CASSRLGTAANYGYTF.

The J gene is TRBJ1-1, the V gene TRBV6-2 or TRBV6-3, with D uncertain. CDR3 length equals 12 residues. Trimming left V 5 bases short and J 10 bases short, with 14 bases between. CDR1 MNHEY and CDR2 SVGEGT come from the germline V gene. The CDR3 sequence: CASSRPVEGAFF. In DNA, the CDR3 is TGTGCCAGCAGTCGGCCCGTAGAGGGAGCTTTCTTT.

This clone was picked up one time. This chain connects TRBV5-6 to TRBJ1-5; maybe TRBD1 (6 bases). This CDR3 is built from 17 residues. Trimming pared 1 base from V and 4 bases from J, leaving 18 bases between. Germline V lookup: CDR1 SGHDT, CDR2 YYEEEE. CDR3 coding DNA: TGTGCCAGCAGCTTGAGTTCAGGGGCACGGGGGAATCAGCCCCAGCATTTT. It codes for CASSLSSGARGNQPQHF.

This CDR3 is CASSEGGFVAFF. CDR3 nucleotide sequence: TGCGCCAGCAGTGAGGGGGGTTTCGTAGCTTTCTTT. The chain recombines TRBV10-1 with TRBJ1-1, with D maybe TRBD1 (5 bases). Germline V gene data show CDR1 as WNHNN and CDR2 as SYGVQD (reference sequence). CDR3 length: 12 residues. Trimming pared 2 bases from V and 10 bases from J, leaving 11 bases between.

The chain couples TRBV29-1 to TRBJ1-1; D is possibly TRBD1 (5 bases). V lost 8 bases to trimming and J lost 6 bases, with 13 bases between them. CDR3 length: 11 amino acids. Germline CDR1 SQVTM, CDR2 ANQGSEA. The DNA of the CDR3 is TGCAGCTATAGGGGAGGTCCTGAAGCTTTCTTT. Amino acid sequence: CSYRGGPEAFF.

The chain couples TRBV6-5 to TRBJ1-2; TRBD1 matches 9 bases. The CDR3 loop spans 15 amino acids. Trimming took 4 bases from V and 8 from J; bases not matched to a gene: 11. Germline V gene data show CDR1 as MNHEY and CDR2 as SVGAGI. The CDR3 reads CASSSYRGRSIGYTF. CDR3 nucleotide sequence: TGTGCCAGCAGTTCCTACAGGGGGCGATCGATAGGCTACACCTTC.

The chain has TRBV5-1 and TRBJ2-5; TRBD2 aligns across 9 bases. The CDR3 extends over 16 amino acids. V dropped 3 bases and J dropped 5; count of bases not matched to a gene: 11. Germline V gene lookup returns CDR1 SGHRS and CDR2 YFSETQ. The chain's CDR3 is CASSSAPGLASETQYF. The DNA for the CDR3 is TGCGCCAGCAGCTCAGCCCCGGGACTAGCCTCGGAGACCCAGTACTTC.

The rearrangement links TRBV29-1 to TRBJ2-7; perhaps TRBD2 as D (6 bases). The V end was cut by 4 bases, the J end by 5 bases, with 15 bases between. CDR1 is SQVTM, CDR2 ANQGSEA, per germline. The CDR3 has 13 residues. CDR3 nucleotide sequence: TGCAGCGTTGCGACTAGAGATACCGACGAGCAGTACTTC. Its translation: CSVATRDTDEQYF.

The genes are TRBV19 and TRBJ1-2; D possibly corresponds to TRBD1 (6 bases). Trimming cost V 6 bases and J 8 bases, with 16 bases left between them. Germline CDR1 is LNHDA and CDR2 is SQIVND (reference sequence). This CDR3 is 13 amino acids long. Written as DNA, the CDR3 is TGTGCCAGTAGACCAAACAGGGACTCGGGCTACACCTTC. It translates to CASRPNRDSGYTF.